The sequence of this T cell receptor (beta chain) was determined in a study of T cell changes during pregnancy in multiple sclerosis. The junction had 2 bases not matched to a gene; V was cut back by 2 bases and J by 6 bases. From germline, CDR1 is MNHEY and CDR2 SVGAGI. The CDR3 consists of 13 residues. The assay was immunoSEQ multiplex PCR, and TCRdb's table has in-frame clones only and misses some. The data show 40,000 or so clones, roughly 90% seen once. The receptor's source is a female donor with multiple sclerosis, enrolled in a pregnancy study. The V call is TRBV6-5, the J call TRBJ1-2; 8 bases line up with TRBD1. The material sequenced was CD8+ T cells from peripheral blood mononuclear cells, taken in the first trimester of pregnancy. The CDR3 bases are TGTGCCAGCAGTTACACGACAGGGGATGGCTACACCTTC. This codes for CASSYTTGDGYTF.